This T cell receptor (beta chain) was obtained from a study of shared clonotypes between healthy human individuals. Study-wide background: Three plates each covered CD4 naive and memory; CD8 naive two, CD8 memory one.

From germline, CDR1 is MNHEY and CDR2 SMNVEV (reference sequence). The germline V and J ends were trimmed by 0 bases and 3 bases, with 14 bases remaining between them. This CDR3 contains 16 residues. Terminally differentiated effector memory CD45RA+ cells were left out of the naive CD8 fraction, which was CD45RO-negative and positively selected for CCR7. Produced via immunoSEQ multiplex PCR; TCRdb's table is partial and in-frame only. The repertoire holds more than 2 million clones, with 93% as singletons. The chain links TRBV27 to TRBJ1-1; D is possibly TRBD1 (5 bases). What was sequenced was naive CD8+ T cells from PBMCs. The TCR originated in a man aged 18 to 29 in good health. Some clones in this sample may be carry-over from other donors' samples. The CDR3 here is CASSLSRGSRDTEAFF. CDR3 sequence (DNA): TGTGCCAGCAGTTTATCGAGGGGTTCCAGGGACACTGAAGCTTTCTTT.